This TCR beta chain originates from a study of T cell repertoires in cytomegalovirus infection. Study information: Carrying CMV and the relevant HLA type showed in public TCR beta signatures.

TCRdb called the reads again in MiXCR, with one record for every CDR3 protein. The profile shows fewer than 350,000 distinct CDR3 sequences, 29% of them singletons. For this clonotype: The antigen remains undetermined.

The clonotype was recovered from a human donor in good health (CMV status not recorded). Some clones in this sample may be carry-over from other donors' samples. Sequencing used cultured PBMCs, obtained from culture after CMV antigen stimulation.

CDR3 sequence (DNA): TGTGCCAGCAGTCCCCCTCAGGGGGCCCAGCATTTT. This sequence encodes CASSPPQGAQHF. The J gene is TRBJ1-5, the V gene TRBV6-5, with 7 positions matching TRBD1. Looked up from germline, CDR1 is MNHEY and CDR2 is SVGAGI. There are 12 residues in the CDR3. V lost 5 bases, J lost 11 bases, and 6 bases stayed unmatched.